The 25 T cell receptor beta chains in this list originate from one sample, sequenced in a study of T cells after yellow fever vaccination. TCRdb re-analysed the 5' RACE reads in MiXCR, keeping a single row per CDR3 protein. The table includes a few hundred thousand distinct CDR3 sequences, under 20% detected once. The material sequenced was PBMCs, taken before the yellow fever booster vaccination. The receptors stem from a man younger than 35 who received the YFV17D yellow fever vaccine.

This clonotype was observed a handful of times. The J gene is TRBJ1-1, the V gene TRBV29-1; D call uncertain. Germline V gene sequence: CDR1 SQVTM, CDR2 ANQGSEA. This CDR3 spans 13 amino acids. The chain's CDR3 is CRARGGGDTEAFF. CDR3 coding DNA: TGCAGGGCCCGGGGTGGAGGAGACACTGAAGCTTTCTTT. The variable domain in full, with the rest retrieved from reference TRBV29-1 and TRBJ1-1, is SAVISQKPSRDICQRGTSLTIQCQVDSQVTMMFWYRQQPGQSLTLIATANQGSEATYESGFVIDKFPISRPNLTFSTLTVSNMSPEDSSIYLCRARGGGDTEAFFGQGTRLTVV.

The V gene is TRBV5-1, the J gene TRBJ2-2; tentative D call: TRBD2 (6 bases). Germline V CDR1 and CDR2: SGHRS, YFSETQ. This CDR3 region has 15 residues. V was clipped by 7 bases and J by 5 bases, with 18 bases between them. As DNA, the CDR3 is TGCGCCAGCTCGCCCGGAGGGGTGAGGACCGGGGAGCTGTTTTTT. Protein product: CASSPGGVRTGELFF.

The genes are TRBV20-1 and TRBJ2-5; no firm D call. The CDR3 runs to 15 residues. Germline CDR1 and CDR2: DFQATT and SNEGSKA (reference sequence). V was pared by 3 bases and J by 5 bases, with 19 bases between. CDR3 amino acids: CSASATPEDRETQYF. CDR3 in DNA: TGCAGTGCTAGTGCGACACCCGAAGATCGGGAGACCCAGTACTTC.

Note on this clonotype: Mismatch with germline at one junction end may stem from a read error. The chain employs TRBV28 and TRBJ2-3, with D perhaps matching TRBD2 (6 bases). The CDR3 has 13 amino acids. Per germline, CDR1 MDHEN and CDR2 SYDVKM. Here the CDR3 DNA reads TGTGCCAGCAGGGACTATAGCACAGATACGCAGTTTTTT. Its translation: CASRDYSTDTQFF.

This chain connects TRBV7-3 to TRBJ2-1, with D possibly matching TRBD1 (7 bases). Trimming removed 5 bases from V and 8 bases from J, with 22 bases in between. Germline V gene data show CDR1 as SGHTA and CDR2 as FQGTGA. The CDR3 is 16 amino acids. CDR3 sequence: CASSQPGGISGDEQFF. The DNA of the CDR3 is TGTGCCAGCAGCCAACCAGGGGGAATTTCGGGGGATGAGCAGTTCTTC.

This clonotype was observed a handful of times. This chain links TRBV27 with TRBJ2-1; D is uncertain. There are 13 residues in the CDR3. V lost 6 bases and J lost 7, with 13 bases in between. Germline lookup yields CDR1 MNHEY and CDR2 SMNVEV (reference sequence). The CDR3 DNA sequence: TGTGCCAGCAGACCATTCGGACGAAATGAGCAGTTCTTC. As protein: CASRPFGRNEQFF.

The chain recombines TRBV6-5 with TRBJ2-5, with D maybe TRBD2 (5 bases). V lost 6 bases, J lost 2 bases, and 16 bases lay in between. This CDR3 contains 15 residues. Looked up from germline, CDR1 is MNHEY and CDR2 is SVGAGI. The CDR3 is CASRSLVAPQETQYF. The CDR3 DNA reads as TGTGCCAGCAGATCACTAGTGGCTCCTCAAGAGACCCAGTACTTC.

V usage is TRBV20-1 and J usage is TRBJ2-7, with D maybe TRBD1 (6 bases). CDR3 length: 13 residues. V gave up 6 bases and J gave up 3 bases, with 15 bases separating them. The germline V gene has CDR1 DFQATT and CDR2 SNEGSKA (reference sequence). CDR3 nucleotides: TGCAGTGCCGCACAGGGTACACGCTACGAGCAGTACGTC. This encodes CSAAQGTRYEQYV.

The CDR3 coding sequence is TGTGCCAGCAGTTTTCCGACTAGCGCAGATACGCAGTATTTT. The encoded protein is CASSFPTSADTQYF. The V call is TRBV12-3 or TRBV12-4, the J call TRBJ2-3; 8 positions agree with TRBD2. With V trimmed by 3 bases and J by 4 bases, 3 bases remained unmatched. The CDR3 length is 14 residues.

This clonotype was observed a handful of times. The gene calls are TRBV5-1 and TRBJ2-7; 11 positions agree with TRBD2. The germline CDR1 and CDR2 sequences are SGHRS and YFSETQ. V dropped 4 bases and J dropped 3; count of bases not matched to a gene: 6. This CDR3 is built from 15 residues. The chain's CDR3 is CASSGTSGSLYEQYF. CDR3 sequence (DNA): TGCGCCAGCAGCGGAACTAGCGGGAGTCTCTACGAGCAGTACTTC.

The V gene is TRBV10-3, the J gene TRBJ2-5, with D perhaps matching TRBD2 (6 bases). Trimming took 6 bases from V and 0 from J, leaving 8 bases between them. The V gene's germline CDR1 is ENHRY and CDR2 SYGVKD. This CDR3 is built from 13 residues. CDR3 in amino acids: CAIRTGDQETQYF. CDR3 DNA sequence: TGTGCCATCAGAACGGGGGACCAAGAGACCCAGTACTTC.

The chain joins TRBV29-1 to TRBJ2-2, with D perhaps TRBD1 (7 bases). CDR3 length: 11 residues. Trimming took off 4 bases at V and 8 bases at J, with 8 bases between the two ends. Germline CDR1 is SQVTM and CDR2 is ANQGSEA. The CDR3 protein is CSVAGGGELFF. The CDR3 coding sequence is TGCAGCGTTGCAGGGGGGGGGGAGCTGTTTTTT.

This rearrangement joins TRBV10-3 to TRBJ2-5; D might be TRBD1 or TRBD2, each matching 7 bases. Trimming removed 7 bases at V and 5 bases at J, with 14 bases between. There are 13 residues in the CDR3. CDR1 ENHRY and CDR2 SYGVKD come from the germline V gene. CDR3 amino acids: CAIKGGGRETQYF. The CDR3 DNA follows: TGTGCCATCAAGGGAGGGGGCCGGGAGACCCAGTACTTC.

This clonotype occurred many times. The rearrangement links TRBV6-2 or TRBV6-3 to TRBJ2-5, with D unresolved. V dropped 8 bases and J dropped 5 bases, with 12 bases sitting between them. The CDR3 loop spans 12 amino acids. CDR1 and CDR2 (germline): MNHEY, SVGEGT. CDR3 in DNA: TGTGCCAGCTCCGCTACGCATGAGACCCAGTACTTC. Translation: CASSATHETQYF.

This sequence joins TRBV20-1 and TRBJ2-2; TRBD1 matches 9 bases. Germline CDR1 is DFQATT and CDR2 is SNEGSKA (reference sequence). CDR3 length: 17 residues. The V and J ends lost 0 bases and 7 bases, in that order; junction bases with no gene match: 12. This CDR3 reads CSARDGSGQGIGGELFF. The CDR3 DNA reads TGCAGTGCTAGAGATGGATCAGGACAGGGGATCGGCGGGGAGCTGTTTTTT.

The chain is built from TRBV9 and TRBJ2-1; no definite D call. The CDR3 runs to 13 residues. In germline, CDR1 is SGDLS, CDR2 YYNGEE. Trimming took off 0 bases at V and 9 bases at J, with 10 bases between the two ends. The CDR3 DNA reads TGTGCCAGCAGCGTAGCCGGTACGCCTGAGCAGTTCTTC. This encodes CASSVAGTPEQFF.

This clonotype has a handful of counts. This chain connects TRBV7-9 to TRBJ1-1, with a tentative D call TRBD1 (5 bases). The CDR3 extends over 14 amino acids. With 0 bases removed from V and 7 bases from J, the gap between germline ends came to 12 bases. Germline V lookup: CDR1 SEHNR, CDR2 FQNEAQ (reference sequence). The CDR3 bases are TGTGCCAGCAGCTTAGCCGGGACGGACCATGAAGCTTTCTTT. Translating it yields CASSLAGTDHEAFF.

This clonotype was found a few times. The chain combines TRBV7-9 with TRBJ1-2; a possible D gene is TRBD1 (6 bases). In germline, CDR1 is SEHNR, CDR2 FQNEAQ (reference sequence). Trimming cost V 2 bases and J 4 bases, with 29 bases left between them. The CDR3 extends over 20 amino acids. The DNA for the CDR3 is TGTGCCAGCAGCTTACACTACCGGGACTTACTCAGGGGCGAAACCTATGGCTACACCTTC. This codes for CASSLHYRDLLRGETYGYTF.

This clonotype was observed a few times. The V call is TRBV6-6, the J call TRBJ1-5; a possible D gene is TRBD1 (6 bases). The CDR3 is 15 amino acids. The ends were cut back, 2 bases at V and 2 bases at J, with 10 bases in the middle. Germline lookup yields CDR1 MNHNY and CDR2 SVGAGI (reference sequence). CDR3 DNA: TGTGCCAGCAGTTACGCGACAGGAGGCAATCAGCCCCAGCATTTT. The encoded protein is CASSYATGGNQPQHF.

This clonotype was counted between two and nine times. The chain links TRBV6-5 to TRBJ2-5; no clear D gene. V was shortened by 0 bases and J by 5 bases, with 10 bases between the two germline ends. CDR1 MNHEY and CDR2 SVGAGI come from the germline V gene. CDR3 length equals 14 residues. CDR3: CASSYSAPRETQYF. The CDR3 DNA follows: TGTGCCAGCAGTTACTCGGCTCCCAGGGAGACCCAGTACTTC.

The CDR3 spells CSARDLLRGADGELFF. CDR3 in DNA: TGCAGTGCTAGAGATCTCTTACGGGGGGCGGACGGGGAGCTGTTTTTT. This chain links TRBV20-1 with TRBJ2-2; a possible D gene is TRBD2 (7 bases). Between the trimmed V and J ends, which lost 0 bases and 7 bases, there was a span of 18 bases. Per the germline V gene, CDR1 is DFQATT and CDR2 is SNEGSKA (reference sequence). The CDR3 sequence is 16 residues long.

The chain couples TRBV21-1 to TRBJ2-2; the table's D call of TRBD2 was not tested on the DNA. TRBV21-1 is labeled a pseudogene. This CDR3 region has 18 residues. The CDR3 DNA reads TGTGCCAGCAGCAAAGGGGTGGGGACTATGACCTCGACCGGGGAGCTGTTTTTT. It codes for CASSKGVGTMTSTGELFF.

This clonotype was seen a handful of times. The J gene is TRBJ1-6, the V gene TRBV12-3 or TRBV12-4, with D possibly being TRBD1 (5 bases). CDR3 length: 16 amino acids. The germline V and J ends were trimmed by 3 bases and 7 bases, with 16 bases remaining between them. Here the CDR3 reads CASSFEWGRGNSPLHF. Here the CDR3 DNA reads TGTGCCAGCAGTTTCGAATGGGGACGGGGAAATTCACCCCTCCACTTT.

This clonotype has just a few counts. J is TRBJ1-1 and V is TRBV7-9, with no clear D. Trimming cost V 6 bases and J 3 bases, with 8 bases left between them. Per germline, CDR1 SEHNR and CDR2 FQNEAQ (reference sequence). The CDR3 runs 12 residues. As DNA, the CDR3 is TGTGCCAGCAGTTCAGCCCACACTGAAGCTTTCTTT. Translated, it gives CASSSAHTEAFF.

This clonotype was counted at least ten times. This chain joins TRBV5-5 and TRBJ2-5, with TRBD2 matching 7 bases. J gave up 5 bases and V 4 bases, and 5 bases lay outside the gene matches. The CDR3 is made up of 13 amino acids. Germline CDR1 SGHKS, CDR2 YYEKEE (reference sequence). The DNA for the CDR3 is TGTGCCAGCAGCGCGGGAGTCAGGGAGACCCAGTACTTC. Protein product: CASSAGVRETQYF.